This TCR beta chain was captured by sequencing in a study of radiation and T cells in renal cell carcinoma. Overall study results and limits: From baseline, blood top tumor clonotypes peaked at 2 weeks post-radiation.

CDR1 is SQVTM, CDR2 ANQGSEA, per germline. This CDR3 contains 8 residues. Time point described: blood 2 weeks post-SBRT. The treatment denotes: 15 Gy SBRT to primary tumor, nephrectomy 4 weeks later. The patient's renal cell carcinoma had clear cell pathology. Turning to this clone: Its specificity is not known. One junction end disagrees with the germline gene, perhaps due to a read error.

Sequenced by immunoSEQ multiplex PCR; TCRdb stores in-frame clones only, minus some. The table records tens of thousands of clones, more than 80% of them present only once. The specimen comprised blood, sampled from a patient whose treatment included radiotherapy and nephrectomy. The TCR sequence derives from a woman aged 70-85 years with renal cell carcinoma. This sequence joins TRBV29-1 and TRBJ2-7; possibly TRBD1 for D (6 bases). This CDR3 reads CSAGEGEF. CDR3 nucleotides: TGCAGCGCCGGAGAGGGGGAGTTC.